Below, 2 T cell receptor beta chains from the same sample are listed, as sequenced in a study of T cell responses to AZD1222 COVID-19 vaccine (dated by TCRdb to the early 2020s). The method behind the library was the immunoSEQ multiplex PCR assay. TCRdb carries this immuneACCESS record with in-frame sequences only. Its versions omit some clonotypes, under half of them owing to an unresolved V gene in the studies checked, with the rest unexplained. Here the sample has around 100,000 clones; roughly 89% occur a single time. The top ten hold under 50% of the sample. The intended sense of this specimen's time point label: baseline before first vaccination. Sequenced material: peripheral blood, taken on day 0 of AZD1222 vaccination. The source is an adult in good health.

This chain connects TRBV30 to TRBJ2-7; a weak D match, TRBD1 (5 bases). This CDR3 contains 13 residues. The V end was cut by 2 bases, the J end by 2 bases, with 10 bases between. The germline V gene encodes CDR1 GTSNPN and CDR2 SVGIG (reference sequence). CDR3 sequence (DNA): TGTGCCTGGAGTAAGGGGAACACCTACGAGCAGTACTTC. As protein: CAWSKGNTYEQYF.

In DNA form, the CDR3 reads TGTGCCAGCAAACGCTACGAGGGGGGTGGGCAGCCCCAGCATTTT. This gives the protein CASKRYEGGGQPQHF. The V call is TRBV6-5, the J call TRBJ1-5, with D perhaps matching TRBD1 (6 bases). Trimming took off 7 bases at V and 7 bases at J, with 20 bases between the two ends. CDR1 and CDR2 (germline): MNHEY, SVGAGI. CDR3 length equals 15 residues.